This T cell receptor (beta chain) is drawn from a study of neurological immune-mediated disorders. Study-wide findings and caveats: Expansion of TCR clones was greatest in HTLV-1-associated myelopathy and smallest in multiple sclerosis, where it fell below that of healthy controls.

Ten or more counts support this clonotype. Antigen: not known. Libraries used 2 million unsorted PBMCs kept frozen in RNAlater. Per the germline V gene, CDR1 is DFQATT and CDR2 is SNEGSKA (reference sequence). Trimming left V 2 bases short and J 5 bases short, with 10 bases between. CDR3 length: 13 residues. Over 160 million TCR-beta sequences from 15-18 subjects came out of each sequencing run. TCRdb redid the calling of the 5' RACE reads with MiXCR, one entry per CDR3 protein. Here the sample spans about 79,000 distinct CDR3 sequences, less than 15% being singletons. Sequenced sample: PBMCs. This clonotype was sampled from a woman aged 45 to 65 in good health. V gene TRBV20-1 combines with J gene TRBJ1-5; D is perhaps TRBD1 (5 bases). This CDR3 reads CSARRDQDQPQHF. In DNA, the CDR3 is TGCAGTGCTAGAAGGGACCAAGATCAGCCCCAGCATTTT.